The text below deals with one T cell receptor beta chain. Profiling relied on immunoSEQ multiplex PCR, and the TCRdb table lists in-frame clones only, not all of them. The data contain approximately 81,000 clones, roughly 86% of them singletons. These data originate in a study of blood T cell repertoires in COVID-19. Study information: The United States, Italy and Spain supplied acute and convalescent COVID-19 samples.

This CDR3 region has 14 residues. V lost 0 bases to trimming and J lost 3 bases, with 9 bases between them. The germline CDR1 and CDR2 sequences are MNHEY and SVGEGT. The J gene is TRBJ2-7, the V gene TRBV6-2 or TRBV6-3; maybe TRBD2 (6 bases). The sample taken for sequencing was peripheral blood. This receptor was obtained from a human donor in a cohort sampled during active COVID-19. The CDR3 reads CASSYSWGGYEQYF. In DNA form, the CDR3 reads TGTGCCAGCAGTTACTCGTGGGGAGGCTACGAGCAGTACTTC.